Each of the 11 T cell receptor beta chains below was sequenced from the same sample in a study of T cells in Graves' hyperthyroidism and ophthalmopathy. TCR beta CDR3 regions were amplified from RNA. The primer set for the first-round RT-PCR of the TCR CDR3 was HTBI. One entry per CDR3 protein results from TCRdb running MiXCR on the multiplex PCR reads. The profile shows under 400,000 distinct CDR3 sequences, over 10% of them singletons. Source material: blood. All receptors come from a young woman with Graves' hyperthyroidism.

This clonotype was detected many times. The V call is TRBV7-2, the J call TRBJ2-2, with D possibly being TRBD2 (7 bases). This CDR3 is 14 amino acids long. V was cut by 3 bases and J by 6 bases, with 11 bases left in between. From germline, CDR1 is SGHTA and CDR2 FQGNSA. The CDR3 loop is CASSFVGGPGELFF. The DNA for the CDR3 is TGTGCCAGCAGCTTCGTCGGGGGGCCCGGGGAGCTGTTTTTT. The complete variable domain, with remaining parts taken from reference TRBV7-2 and TRBJ2-2, reads GAGVSQSPSNKVTEKGKDVELRCDPISGHTALYWYRQSLGQGLEFLIYFQGNSAPDKSGLPSDRFSAERTGGSVSTLTIQRTQQEDSAVYLCASSFVGGPGELFFGEGSRLTVL.

Ten or more counts support this clonotype. The chain links TRBV27 to TRBJ2-1; 8 nucleotides align to TRBD1. From germline, CDR1 is MNHEY and CDR2 SMNVEV (reference sequence). V trimming: 5 bases; J trimming: 15 bases; junction bases outside the gene matches: 6. The CDR3 has 11 residues. In nucleotides, the CDR3 is TGTGCCAGCAGTAACGGACAGGGTGGGTTCTTC. Protein product: CASSNGQGGFF.

The rearrangement joins TRBV20-1 to TRBJ2-7, with TRBD1 matching over 7 bases. The CDR3 runs to 13 residues. The V segment lost 3 bases and the J segment 4 bases; nucleotides outside the gene matches: 6. Looked up from germline, CDR1 is DFQATT and CDR2 is SNEGSKA (reference sequence). CDR3: CSASQGENYEQYF. The CDR3 region has the DNA TGCAGTGCTAGCCAGGGGGAAAATTACGAGCAGTACTTC.

This clonotype showed up just once. Just one base apart from a much larger clone, this may be a read error. The chain couples TRBV12-3 or TRBV12-4 to TRBJ2-5, with a possible D match to TRBD2 (6 bases). The J call is doubtful: the DNA matches TRBJ2-1 better. This CDR3 contains 18 residues. CDR3 DNA: TGTGCCAGCAGTCTTGGCGGTGGTAGCGGCGAGGAACGAGAGACCCAGTTCTTC. Translating gives CASSLGGGSGEERETQFF.

At least ten counts were recorded for this clonotype. This rearrangement joins TRBV2 to TRBJ2-7, with D tentatively TRBD1 (6 bases). Per the germline V gene, CDR1 is SNHLY and CDR2 is FYNNEI. This CDR3 has 16 amino acids. Trimming cost V 5 bases and J 2 bases, with 19 bases left between them. DNA of the CDR3: TGTGCCAGCAGTCGCCCACGGGACACCTTTACCTACGAGCAGTACTTC. This translates into CASSRPRDTFTYEQYF.

The chain recombines TRBV5-4 with TRBJ1-6; the D is unclear. Germline V gene lookup returns CDR1 SGHNT and CDR2 YYREEE (reference sequence). The CDR3 consists of 16 residues. The V gene lost 0 bases and the J gene lost 5 bases, with 12 bases spanning the gap. In DNA form, the CDR3 reads TGTGCCAGCAGCTTGGCGCCAACTCCAAATAATTCACCCCTCCACTTT. Its translation is CASSLAPTPNNSPLHF.

The rearrangement uses TRBV20-1 and TRBJ2-1; 9 positions agree with TRBD1. The CDR3 has 17 amino acids. The germline V gene encodes CDR1 DFQATT and CDR2 SNEGSKA (reference sequence). After removal of 0 bases from V and 8 bases from J, the junction contained 14 bases not matched to a gene. CDR3 nucleotides: TGCAGTGCTAGAGACCCCGCGGGGACAGGGATGCTTGATGAGCAGTTCTTC. It specifies CSARDPAGTGMLDEQFF.

Remarks on this clonotype: Just one base apart from a much larger clone, this may be a read error. The chain has TRBV7-8 and TRBJ2-6; 9 nucleotides match TRBD2. The CDR3 is made up of 18 amino acids. With V trimmed by 0 bases and J by 3 bases, 6 bases remained unmatched. Germline loops: CDR1 SGHVS, CDR2 FQNEAQ. The CDR3 region has the DNA TGTGCCAGCAGCTTAGCGCGGGGGGGGCTAAGTGGGGCCAACGTCCTGACTTTC. Translated, it gives CASSLARGGLSGANVLTF.

The gene calls are TRBV5-1 and TRBJ2-3; the D gene is possibly TRBD1 (6 bases). The V and J ends lost 2 bases and 5 bases respectively, with 18 bases between them. This CDR3 has 16 amino acids. Germline V lookup: CDR1 SGHRS, CDR2 YFSETQ. In nucleotides, the CDR3 is TGCGCCAGCAGCTTTTATCAGGGGCTTGTGGAAGATACGCAGTATTTT. It codes for CASSFYQGLVEDTQYF. The full variable domain, in which reference TRBV5-1 and TRBJ2-3 provide the parts outside the CDR3, is KAGVTQTPRYLIKTRGQQVTLSCSPISGHRSVSWYQQTPGQGLQFLFEYFSETQRNKGNFPGRFSGRQFSNSRSEMNVSTLELGDSALYLCASSFYQGLVEDTQYFGPGTRLTVL.

This clonotype occurred once. The chain is built from TRBV12-5 and TRBJ1-1, with D possibly TRBD1 on 5 matching bases. Looked up from germline, CDR1 is LGHNT and CDR2 is FRNRAP. V was pared by 6 bases and J by 5 bases, with 19 bases between. The CDR3 runs 15 residues. The DNA for the CDR3 is TGTGCTAGTGGGCTGGCGGGGCGCAGGAGAACTGAAGCTTTCTTT. It encodes CASGLAGRRRTEAFF.

In this sample, this clonotype turned up many times. This sequence joins TRBV29-1 and TRBJ1-2, with D perhaps matching TRBD1 (5 bases). V lost 7 bases, J lost 7 bases, and 28 bases lay in between. The length of the CDR3 is 16 residues. Per germline, CDR1 SQVTM and CDR2 ANQGSEA. The CDR3 coding sequence is TGCAGCGGTTCCGGGACCCCGGCGACCGGAGAGCGTGGCTACACCTTC. Its translation: CSGSGTPATGERGYTF. Drawing the rest from reference TRBV29-1 and TRBJ1-2, the complete variable domain is SAVISQKPSRDICQRGTSLTIQCQVDSQVTMMFWYRQQPGQSLTLIATANQGSEATYESGFVIDKFPISRPNLTFSTLTVSNMSPEDSSIYLCSGSGTPATGERGYTFGSGTRLTVV.